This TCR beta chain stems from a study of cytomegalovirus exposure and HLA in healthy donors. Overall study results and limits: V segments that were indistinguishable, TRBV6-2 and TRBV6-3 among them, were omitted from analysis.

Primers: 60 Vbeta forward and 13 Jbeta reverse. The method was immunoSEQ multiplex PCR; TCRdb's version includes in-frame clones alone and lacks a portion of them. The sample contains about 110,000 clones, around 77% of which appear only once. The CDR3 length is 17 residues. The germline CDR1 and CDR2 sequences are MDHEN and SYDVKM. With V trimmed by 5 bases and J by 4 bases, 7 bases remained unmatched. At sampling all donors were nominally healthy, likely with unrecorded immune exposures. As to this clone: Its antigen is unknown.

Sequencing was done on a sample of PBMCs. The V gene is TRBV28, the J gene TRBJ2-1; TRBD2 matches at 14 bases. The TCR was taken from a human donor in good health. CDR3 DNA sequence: TGTGCCAGCAGTCCGGGGACTAGCGGGAGAATGTACAATGAGCAGTTCTTC. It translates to CASSPGTSGRMYNEQFF.